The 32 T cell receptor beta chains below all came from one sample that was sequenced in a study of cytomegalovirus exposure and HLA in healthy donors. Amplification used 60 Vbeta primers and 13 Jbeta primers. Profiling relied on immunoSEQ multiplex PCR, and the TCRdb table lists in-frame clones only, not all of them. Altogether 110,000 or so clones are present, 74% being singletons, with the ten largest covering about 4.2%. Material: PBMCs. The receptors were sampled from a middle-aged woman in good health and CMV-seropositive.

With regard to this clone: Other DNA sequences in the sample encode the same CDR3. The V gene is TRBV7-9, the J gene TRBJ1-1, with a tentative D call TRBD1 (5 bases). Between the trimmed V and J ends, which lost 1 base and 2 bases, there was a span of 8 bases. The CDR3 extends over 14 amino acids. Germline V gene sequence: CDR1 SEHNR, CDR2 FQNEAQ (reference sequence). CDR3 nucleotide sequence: TGTGCCAGCAGCTTAGGCGGGGCTAACACTGAAGCTTTCTTT. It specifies CASSLGGANTEAFF. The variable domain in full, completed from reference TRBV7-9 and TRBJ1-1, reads DTGVSQNPRHKITKRGQNVTFRCDPISEHNRLYWYRQTLGQGPEFLTYFQNEAQLEKSRLLSDRFSAERPKGSFSTLEIQRTEQGDSAMYLCASSLGGANTEAFFGQGTRLTVV.

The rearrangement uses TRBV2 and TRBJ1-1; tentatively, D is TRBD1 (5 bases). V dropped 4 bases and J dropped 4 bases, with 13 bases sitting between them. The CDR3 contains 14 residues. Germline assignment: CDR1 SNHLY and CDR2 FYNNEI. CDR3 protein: CASSVNGGGTEAFF. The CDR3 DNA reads TGTGCCAGCAGTGTAAACGGGGGAGGCACTGAAGCTTTCTTT.

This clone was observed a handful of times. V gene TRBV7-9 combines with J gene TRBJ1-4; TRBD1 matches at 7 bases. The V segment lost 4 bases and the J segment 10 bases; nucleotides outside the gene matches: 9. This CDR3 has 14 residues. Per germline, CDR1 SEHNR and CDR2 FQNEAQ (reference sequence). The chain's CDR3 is CASSSPTGMRKLFF. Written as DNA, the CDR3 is TGTGCCAGCAGCTCTCCGACAGGGATGAGAAAACTGTTTTTT.

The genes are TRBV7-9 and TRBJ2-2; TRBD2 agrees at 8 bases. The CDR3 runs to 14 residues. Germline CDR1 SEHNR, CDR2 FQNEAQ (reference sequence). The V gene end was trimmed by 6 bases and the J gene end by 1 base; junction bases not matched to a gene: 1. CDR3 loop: CASRTSGNTGELFF. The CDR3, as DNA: TGTGCCAGCAGAACTAGCGGGAACACCGGGGAGCTGTTTTTT.

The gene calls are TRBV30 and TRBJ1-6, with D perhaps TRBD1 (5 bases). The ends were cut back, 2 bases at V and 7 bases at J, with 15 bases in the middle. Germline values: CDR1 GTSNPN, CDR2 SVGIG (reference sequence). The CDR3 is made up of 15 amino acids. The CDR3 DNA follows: TGTGCCTGGAGTAGGGCAGGGCGAACGAATTCACCCCTCCACTTT. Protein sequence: CAWSRAGRTNSPLHF.

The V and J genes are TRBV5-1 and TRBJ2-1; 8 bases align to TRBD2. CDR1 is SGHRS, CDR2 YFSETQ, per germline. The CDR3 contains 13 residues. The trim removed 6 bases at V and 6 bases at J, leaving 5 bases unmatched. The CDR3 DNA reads TGCGCCAGCATGGCGGGGGGCCCCAATGAGCAGTTCTTC. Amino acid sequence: CASMAGGPNEQFF. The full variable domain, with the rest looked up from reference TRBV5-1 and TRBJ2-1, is KAGVTQTPRYLIKTRGQQVTLSCSPISGHRSVSWYQQTPGQGLQFLFEYFSETQRNKGNFPGRFSGRQFSNSRSEMNVSTLELGDSALYLCASMAGGPNEQFFGPGTRLTVL.

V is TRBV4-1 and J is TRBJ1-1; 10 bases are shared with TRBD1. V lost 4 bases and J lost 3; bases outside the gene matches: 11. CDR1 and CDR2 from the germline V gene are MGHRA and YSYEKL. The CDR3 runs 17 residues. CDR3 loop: CASSRQGAGLGDTEAFF. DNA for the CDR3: TGCGCCAGCAGCCGACAGGGGGCAGGTCTCGGGGACACTGAAGCTTTCTTT.

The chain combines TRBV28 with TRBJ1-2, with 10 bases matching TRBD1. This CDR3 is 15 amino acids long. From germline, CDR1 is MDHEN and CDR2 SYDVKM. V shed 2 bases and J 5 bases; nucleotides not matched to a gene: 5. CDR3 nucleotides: TGTGCCAGCAGTTTAGTGGGACAGGGGCCATATGGCTACACCTTC. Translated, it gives CASSLVGQGPYGYTF.

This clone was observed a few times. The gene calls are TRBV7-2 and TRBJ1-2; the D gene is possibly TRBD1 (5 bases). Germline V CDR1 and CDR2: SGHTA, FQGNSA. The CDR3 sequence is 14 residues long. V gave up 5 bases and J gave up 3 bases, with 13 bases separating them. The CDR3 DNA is TGTGCCAGCAGCCCATCAGGGTCCTACTATGGCTACACCTTC. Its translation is CASSPSGSYYGYTF.

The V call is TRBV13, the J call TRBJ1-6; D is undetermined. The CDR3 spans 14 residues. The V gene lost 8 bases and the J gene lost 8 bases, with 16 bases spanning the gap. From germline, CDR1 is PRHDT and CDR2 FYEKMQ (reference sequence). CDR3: CASAGGRADSPLHF. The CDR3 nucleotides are TGTGCCAGCGCAGGAGGGAGGGCGGATTCACCCCTCCACTTT.

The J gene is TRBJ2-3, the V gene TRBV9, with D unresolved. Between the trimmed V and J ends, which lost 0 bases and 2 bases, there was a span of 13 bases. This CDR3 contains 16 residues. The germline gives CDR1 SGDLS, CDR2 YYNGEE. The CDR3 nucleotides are TGTGCCAGCAGCGTAGTCACCGGGTCAACCACAGATACGCAGTATTTT. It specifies CASSVVTGSTTDTQYF. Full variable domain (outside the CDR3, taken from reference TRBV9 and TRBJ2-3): DSGVTQTPKHLITATGQRVTLRCSPRSGDLSVYWYQQSLDQGLQFLIQYYNGEERAKGNILERFSAQQFPDLHSELNLSSLELGDSALYFCASSVVTGSTTDTQYFGPGTRLTVL.

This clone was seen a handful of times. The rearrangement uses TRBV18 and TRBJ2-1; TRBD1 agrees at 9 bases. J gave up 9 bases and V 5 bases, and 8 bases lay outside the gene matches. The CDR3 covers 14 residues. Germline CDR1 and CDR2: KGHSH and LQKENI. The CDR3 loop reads CASSRRTGESEQFF. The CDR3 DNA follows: TGTGCCAGCTCAAGACGGACAGGGGAGAGTGAGCAGTTCTTC.

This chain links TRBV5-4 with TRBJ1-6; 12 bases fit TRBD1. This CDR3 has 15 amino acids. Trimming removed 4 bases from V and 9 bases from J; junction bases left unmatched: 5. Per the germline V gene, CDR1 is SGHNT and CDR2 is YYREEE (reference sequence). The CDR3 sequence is CASSRGQGASSPLHF. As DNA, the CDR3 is TGTGCCAGCAGCCGGGGACAGGGGGCAAGTTCACCCCTCCACTTT.

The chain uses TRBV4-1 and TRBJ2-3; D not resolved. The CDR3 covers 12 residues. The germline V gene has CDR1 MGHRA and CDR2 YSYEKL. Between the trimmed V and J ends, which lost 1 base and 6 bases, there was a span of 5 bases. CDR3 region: CASSQASDTQYF. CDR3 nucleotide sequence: TGCGCCAGCAGCCAAGCGAGCGATACGCAGTATTTT.

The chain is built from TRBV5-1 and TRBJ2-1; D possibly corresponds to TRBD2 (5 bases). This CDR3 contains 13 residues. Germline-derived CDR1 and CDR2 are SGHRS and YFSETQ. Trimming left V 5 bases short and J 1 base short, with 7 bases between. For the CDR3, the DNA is TGCGCCAGCAGGACGGGATCCTACAATGAGCAGTTCTTC. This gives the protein CASRTGSYNEQFF.

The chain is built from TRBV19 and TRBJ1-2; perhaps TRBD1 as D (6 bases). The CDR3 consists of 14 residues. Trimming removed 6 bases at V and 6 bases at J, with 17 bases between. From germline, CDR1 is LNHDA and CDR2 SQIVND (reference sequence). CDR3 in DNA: TGTGCCAGTAGGCGACTTACAGGGCTGGATGGCTACACCTTC. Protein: CASRRLTGLDGYTF.

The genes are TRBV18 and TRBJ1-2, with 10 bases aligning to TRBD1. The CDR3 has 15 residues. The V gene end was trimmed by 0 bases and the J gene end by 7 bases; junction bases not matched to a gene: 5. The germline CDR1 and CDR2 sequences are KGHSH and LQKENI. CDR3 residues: CASSPPGQGVPGYTF. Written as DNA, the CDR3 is TGTGCCAGCTCACCACCCGGACAGGGGGTCCCTGGCTACACCTTC. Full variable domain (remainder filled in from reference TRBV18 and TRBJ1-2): NAGVMQNPRHLVRRRGQEARLRCSPMKGHSHVYWYRQLPEEGLKFMVYLQKENIIDESGMPKERFSAEFPKEGPSILRIQQVVRGDSAAYFCASSPPGQGVPGYTFGSGTRLTVV.

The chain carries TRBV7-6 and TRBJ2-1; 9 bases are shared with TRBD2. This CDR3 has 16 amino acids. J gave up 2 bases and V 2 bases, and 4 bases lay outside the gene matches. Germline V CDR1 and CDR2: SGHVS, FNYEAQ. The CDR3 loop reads CASSLRGRAAYNEQFF. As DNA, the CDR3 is TGTGCCAGCAGCTTACGCGGGAGGGCAGCCTACAATGAGCAGTTCTTC.

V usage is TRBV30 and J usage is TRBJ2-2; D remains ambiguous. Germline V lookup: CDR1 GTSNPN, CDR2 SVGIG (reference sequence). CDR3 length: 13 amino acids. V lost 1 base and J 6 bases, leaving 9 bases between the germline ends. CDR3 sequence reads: CAWSGRRAGELFF. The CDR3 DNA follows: TGTGCCTGGAGTGGTCGACGGGCCGGGGAGCTGTTTTTT.

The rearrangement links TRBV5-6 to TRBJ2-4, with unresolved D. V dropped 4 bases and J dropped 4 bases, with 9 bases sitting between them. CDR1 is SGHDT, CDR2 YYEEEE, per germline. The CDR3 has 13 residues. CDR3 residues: CASSPSYKNIQYF. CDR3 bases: TGTGCCAGCAGCCCATCCTATAAAAACATTCAGTACTTC.

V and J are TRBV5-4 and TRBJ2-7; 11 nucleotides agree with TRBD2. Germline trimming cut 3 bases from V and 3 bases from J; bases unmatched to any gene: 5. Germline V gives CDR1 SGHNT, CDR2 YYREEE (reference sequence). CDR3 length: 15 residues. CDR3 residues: CASSSKGTSGYEQYF. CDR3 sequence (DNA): TGTGCCAGCAGCTCGAAAGGGACTAGCGGCTACGAGCAGTACTTC. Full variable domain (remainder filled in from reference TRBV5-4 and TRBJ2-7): ETGVTQSPTHLIKTRGQQVTLRCSSQSGHNTVSWYQQALGQGPQFIFQYYREEENGRGNFPPRFSGLQFPNYSSELNVNALELDDSALYLCASSSKGTSGYEQYFGPGTRLTVT.

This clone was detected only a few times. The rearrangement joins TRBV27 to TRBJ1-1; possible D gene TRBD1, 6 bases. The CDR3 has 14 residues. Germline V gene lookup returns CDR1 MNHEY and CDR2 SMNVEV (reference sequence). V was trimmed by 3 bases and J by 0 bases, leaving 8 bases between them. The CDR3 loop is CASSFDRLNTEAFF. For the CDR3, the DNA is TGTGCCAGCAGTTTTGACAGGTTGAACACTGAAGCTTTCTTT.

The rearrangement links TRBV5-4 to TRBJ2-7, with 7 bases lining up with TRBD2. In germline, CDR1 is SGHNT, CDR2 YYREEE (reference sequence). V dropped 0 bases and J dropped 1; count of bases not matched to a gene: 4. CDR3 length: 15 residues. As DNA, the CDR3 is TGTGCCAGCAGCTTGGGTGGGAGGGCATCCTACGAGCAGTACTTC. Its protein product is CASSLGGRASYEQYF.

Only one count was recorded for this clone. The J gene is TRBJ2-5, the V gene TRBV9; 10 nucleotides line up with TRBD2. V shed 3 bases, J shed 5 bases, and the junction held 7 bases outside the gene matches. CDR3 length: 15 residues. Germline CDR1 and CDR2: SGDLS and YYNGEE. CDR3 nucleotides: TGTGCCAGCAGCGGGGCAGCGGGAGGGTATGAGACCCAGTACTTC. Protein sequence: CASSGAAGGYETQYF. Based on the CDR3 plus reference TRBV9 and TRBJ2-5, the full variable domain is DSGVTQTPKHLITATGQRVTLRCSPRSGDLSVYWYQQSLDQGLQFLIQYYNGEERAKGNILERFSAQQFPDLHSELNLSSLELGDSALYFCASSGAAGGYETQYFGPGTRLLVL.

DNA of the CDR3: TGTGCCAGCAGCCCAGGACTAGCGGTACAAGAGACCCAGTACTTC. It is translated as CASSPGLAVQETQYF. The chain is built from TRBV5-4 and TRBJ2-5, with 10 bases lining up with TRBD2. The CDR3 spans 15 residues. Germline CDR1 reads SGHNT; CDR2 reads YYREEE (reference sequence). Trimming at V came to 4 bases and at J to 2 bases, leaving 5 bases not matched to a gene. The whole variable domain, filled in from reference TRBV5-4 and TRBJ2-5, reads ETGVTQSPTHLIKTRGQQVTLRCSSQSGHNTVSWYQQALGQGPQFIFQYYREEENGRGNFPPRFSGLQFPNYSSELNVNALELDDSALYLCASSPGLAVQETQYFGPGTRLLVL.

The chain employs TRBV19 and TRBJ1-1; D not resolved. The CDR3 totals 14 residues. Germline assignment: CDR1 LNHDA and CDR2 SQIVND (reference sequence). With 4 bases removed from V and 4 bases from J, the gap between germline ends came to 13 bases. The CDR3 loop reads CASSTRVGSTEAFF. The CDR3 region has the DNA TGTGCCAGTAGTACTAGAGTAGGGAGCACTGAAGCTTTCTTT.

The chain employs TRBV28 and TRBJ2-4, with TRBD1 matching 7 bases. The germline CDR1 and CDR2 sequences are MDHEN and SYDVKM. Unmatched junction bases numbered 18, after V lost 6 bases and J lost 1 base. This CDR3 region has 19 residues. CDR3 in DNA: TGTGCCAGCAGCCACGCCCCCCGACAGGGCCCGGGGGCCAAAAACATTCAGTACTTC. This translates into CASSHAPRQGPGAKNIQYF.

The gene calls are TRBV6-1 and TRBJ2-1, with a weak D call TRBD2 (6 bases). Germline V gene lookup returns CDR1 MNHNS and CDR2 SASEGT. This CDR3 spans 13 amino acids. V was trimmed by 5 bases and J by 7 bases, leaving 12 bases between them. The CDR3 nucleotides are TGTGCCAGCAGTTTACTAGCTAGAAATGAGCAGTTCTTC. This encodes CASSLLARNEQFF.

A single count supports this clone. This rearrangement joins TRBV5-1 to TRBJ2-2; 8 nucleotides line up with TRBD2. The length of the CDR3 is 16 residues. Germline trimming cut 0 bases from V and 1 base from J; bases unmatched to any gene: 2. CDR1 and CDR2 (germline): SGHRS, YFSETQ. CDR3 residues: CASSLDRGGNTGELFF. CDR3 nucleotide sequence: TGCGCCAGCAGCTTGGATCGGGGGGGGAACACCGGGGAGCTGTTTTTT.

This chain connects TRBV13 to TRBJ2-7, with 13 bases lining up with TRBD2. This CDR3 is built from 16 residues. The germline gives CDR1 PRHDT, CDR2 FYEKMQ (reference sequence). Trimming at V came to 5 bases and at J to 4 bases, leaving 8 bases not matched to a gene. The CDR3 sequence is CASSTWTSGRAYEQYF. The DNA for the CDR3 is TGTGCCAGCAGCACCTGGACTAGCGGGAGAGCTTACGAGCAGTACTTC.

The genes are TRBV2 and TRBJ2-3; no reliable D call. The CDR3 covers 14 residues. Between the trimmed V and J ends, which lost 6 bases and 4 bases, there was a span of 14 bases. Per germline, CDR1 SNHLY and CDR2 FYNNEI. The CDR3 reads CASSLSRVADTQYF. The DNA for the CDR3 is TGTGCCAGCAGCCTAAGCCGGGTGGCAGATACGCAGTATTTT.

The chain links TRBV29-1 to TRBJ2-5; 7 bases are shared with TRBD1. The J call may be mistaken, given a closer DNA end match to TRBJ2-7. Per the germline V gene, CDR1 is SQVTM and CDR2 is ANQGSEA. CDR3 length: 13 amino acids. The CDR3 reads CSVMRGQYYEQYF. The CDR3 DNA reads TGCAGCGTTATGAGGGGACAGTACTACGAGCAGTACTTC.